The clone carrying this T cell receptor beta chain was counted many times. What it recognizes is unknown. The entry originates in a study of regulatory T cells in long-lasting Graves disease. Study at large: In persistent Graves' disease, antithyroid drugs had been taken for over 5 years and TSH receptor antibodies stayed positive.

Time point specified: persistent/refractory GD, antithyroid drugs over 5 years with positive TRAb. The TCR library used RNA extracted from PBMCs. The study, taken as a whole, reports: Favored gene segments in persistent disease were TRBV28, TRBJ1-2 and TRBJ2-5. With under 3,500 shared public clonotypes, persistent patients exceeded new patients, who shared more than 750. Persistent Graves' disease cases displayed lower TCR diversity than newly diagnosed ones.

Libraries of TCR beta came from iRepertoire HTBI primers plus Arm-PCR of CDR3 regions. Each CDR3 protein is one row after TCRdb ran MiXCR on the multiplex PCR reads. This sample has roughly 300,000 distinct CDR3 sequences, with more than 20% found just once. Germline values: CDR1 MNHEY, CDR2 SVGAGI. The CDR3 has 14 amino acids. The junction had 2 bases not matched to a gene; V was cut back by 4 bases and J by 0 bases. The chain links TRBV6-5 to TRBJ1-1, with 7 bases aligning to TRBD1. The receptor was isolated from a female donor with Graves disease. Sample: peripheral blood mononuclear cells (PBMCs), taken when the disease was refractory, from a patient treated with antithyroid drugs. DNA of the CDR3: TGTGCCAGCAGTTCGGGACAGATGAACACTGAAGCTTTCTTT. Its translation: CASSSGQMNTEAFF.